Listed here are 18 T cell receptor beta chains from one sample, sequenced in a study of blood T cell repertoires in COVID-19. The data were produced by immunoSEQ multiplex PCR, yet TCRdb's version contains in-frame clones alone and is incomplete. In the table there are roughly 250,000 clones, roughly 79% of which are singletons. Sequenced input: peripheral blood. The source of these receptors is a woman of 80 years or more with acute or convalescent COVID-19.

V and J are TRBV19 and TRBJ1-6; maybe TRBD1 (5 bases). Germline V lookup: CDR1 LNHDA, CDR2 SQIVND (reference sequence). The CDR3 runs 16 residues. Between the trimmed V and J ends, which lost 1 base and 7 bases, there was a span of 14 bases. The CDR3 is CASSIGYPGRNSPLHF. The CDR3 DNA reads TGTGCCAGTAGTATAGGTTATCCAGGGAGGAATTCACCCCTCCACTTT.

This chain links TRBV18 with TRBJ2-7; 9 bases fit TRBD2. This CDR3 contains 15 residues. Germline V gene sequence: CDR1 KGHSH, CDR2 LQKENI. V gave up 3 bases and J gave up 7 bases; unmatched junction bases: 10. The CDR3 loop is CASSPTGLAKREQYF. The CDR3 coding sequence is TGTGCCAGCTCACCCACGGGACTAGCCAAGAGGGAGCAGTACTTC.

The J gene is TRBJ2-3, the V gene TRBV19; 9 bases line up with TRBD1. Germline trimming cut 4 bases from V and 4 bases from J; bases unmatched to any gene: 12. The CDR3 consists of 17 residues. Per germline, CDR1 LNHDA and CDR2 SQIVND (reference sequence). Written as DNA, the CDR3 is TGTGCCAGTAGTAGAAAACCCGGGACAGGGTATGCAGATACGCAGTATTTT. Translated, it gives CASSRKPGTGYADTQYF.

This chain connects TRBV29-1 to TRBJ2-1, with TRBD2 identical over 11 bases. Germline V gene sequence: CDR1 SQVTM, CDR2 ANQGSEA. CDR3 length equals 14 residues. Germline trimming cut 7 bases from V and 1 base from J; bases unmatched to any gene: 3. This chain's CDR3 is CSGSGRVSYNEQFF. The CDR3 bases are TGCAGCGGTAGCGGGAGGGTATCCTACAATGAGCAGTTCTTC.

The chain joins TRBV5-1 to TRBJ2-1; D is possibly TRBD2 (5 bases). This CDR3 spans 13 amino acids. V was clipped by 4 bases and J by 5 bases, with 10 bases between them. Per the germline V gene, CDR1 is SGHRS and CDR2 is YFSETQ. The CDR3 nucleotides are TGCGCCAGCAGCGGAGGACTGAACAATGAGCAGTTCTTC. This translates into CASSGGLNNEQFF.

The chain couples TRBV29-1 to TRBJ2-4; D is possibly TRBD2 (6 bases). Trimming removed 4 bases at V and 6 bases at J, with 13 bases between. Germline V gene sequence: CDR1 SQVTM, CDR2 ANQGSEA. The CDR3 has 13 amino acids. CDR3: CSVGTGAANIQYF. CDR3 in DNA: TGCAGCGTTGGAACGGGAGCTGCAAACATTCAGTACTTC.

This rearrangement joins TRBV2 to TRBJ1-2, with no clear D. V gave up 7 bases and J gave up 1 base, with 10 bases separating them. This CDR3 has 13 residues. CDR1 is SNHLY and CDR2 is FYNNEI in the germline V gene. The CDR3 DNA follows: TGTGCCAGCAACGGCGGGAATAACTATGGCTACACCTTC. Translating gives CASNGGNNYGYTF.

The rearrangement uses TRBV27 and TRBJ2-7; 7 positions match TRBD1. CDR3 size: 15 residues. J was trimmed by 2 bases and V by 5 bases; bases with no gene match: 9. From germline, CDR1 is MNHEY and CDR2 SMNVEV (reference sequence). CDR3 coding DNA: TGTGCCAGCAGTCAGAACAGGGGATCTCCCTACGAGCAGTACTTC. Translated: CASSQNRGSPYEQYF.

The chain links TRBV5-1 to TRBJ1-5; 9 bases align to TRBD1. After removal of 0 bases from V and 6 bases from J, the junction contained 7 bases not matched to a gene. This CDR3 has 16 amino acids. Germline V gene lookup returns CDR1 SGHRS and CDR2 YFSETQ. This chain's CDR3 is CASSLGGTGTGQPQHF. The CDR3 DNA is TGCGCCAGCAGCTTGGGTGGGACAGGGACCGGTCAGCCCCAGCATTTT.

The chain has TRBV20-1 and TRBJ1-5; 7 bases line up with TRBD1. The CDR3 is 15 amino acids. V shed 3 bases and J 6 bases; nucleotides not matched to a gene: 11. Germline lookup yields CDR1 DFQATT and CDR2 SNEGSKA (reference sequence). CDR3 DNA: TGCAGTGCTAGTAAGGGGGCAGGGATGGGTCAGCCCCAGCATTTT. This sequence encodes CSASKGAGMGQPQHF.

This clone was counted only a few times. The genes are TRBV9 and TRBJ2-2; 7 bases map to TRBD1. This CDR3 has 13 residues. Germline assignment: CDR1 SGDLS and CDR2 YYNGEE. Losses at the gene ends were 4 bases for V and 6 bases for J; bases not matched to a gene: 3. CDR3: CASSTGVAGELFF. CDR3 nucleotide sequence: TGTGCCAGCAGCACAGGGGTGGCCGGGGAGCTGTTTTTT.

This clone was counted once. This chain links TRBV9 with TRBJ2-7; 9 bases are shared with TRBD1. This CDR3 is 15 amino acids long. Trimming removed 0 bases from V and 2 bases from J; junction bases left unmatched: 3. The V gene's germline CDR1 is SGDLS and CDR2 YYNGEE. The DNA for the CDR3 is TGTGCCAGCAGCGTAGGTGGGACAGGGACCTACGAGCAGTACTTC. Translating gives CASSVGGTGTYEQYF.

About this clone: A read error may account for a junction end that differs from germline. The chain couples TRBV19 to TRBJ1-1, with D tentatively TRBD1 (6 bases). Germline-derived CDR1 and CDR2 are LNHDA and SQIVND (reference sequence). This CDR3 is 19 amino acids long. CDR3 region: CASSIWGTGTLGMKTEAFF. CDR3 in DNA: TGTGCCAGTAGTATATGGGGCACAGGGACATTAGGCATGAAGACTGAAGCTTTCTTT.

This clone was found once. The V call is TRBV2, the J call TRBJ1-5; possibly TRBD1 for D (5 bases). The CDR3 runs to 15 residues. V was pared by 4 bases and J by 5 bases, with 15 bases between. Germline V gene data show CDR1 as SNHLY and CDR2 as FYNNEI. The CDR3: CASSVEGVAYQPQHF. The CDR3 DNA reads TGTGCCAGCAGTGTCGAAGGGGTCGCCTATCAGCCCCAGCATTTT.

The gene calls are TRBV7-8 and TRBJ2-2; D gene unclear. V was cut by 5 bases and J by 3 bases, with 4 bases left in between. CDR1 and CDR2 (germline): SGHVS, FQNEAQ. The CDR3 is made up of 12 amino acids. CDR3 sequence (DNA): TGTGCCAGCAGCCGCTACACCGGGGAGCTGTTTTTT. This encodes CASSRYTGELFF.

The CDR3 DNA reads as TGTGCCAGTAGGGTGAGGGCTAGCGGGGGGGCTCATGAGCAGTTCTTC. It specifies CASRVRASGGAHEQFF. The rearrangement links TRBV19 to TRBJ2-1; 12 bases line up with TRBD2. The CDR3 covers 16 residues. The germline CDR1 and CDR2 sequences are LNHDA and SQIVND (reference sequence). With 6 bases clipped from V and 8 bases from J, the junction kept 11 bases outside the gene matches.

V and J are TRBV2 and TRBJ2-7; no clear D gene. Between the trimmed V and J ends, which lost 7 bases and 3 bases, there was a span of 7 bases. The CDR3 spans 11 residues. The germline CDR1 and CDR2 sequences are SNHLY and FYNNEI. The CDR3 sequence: CASTTGYEQYF. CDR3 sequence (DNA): TGTGCCAGCACGACGGGCTACGAGCAGTACTTC.

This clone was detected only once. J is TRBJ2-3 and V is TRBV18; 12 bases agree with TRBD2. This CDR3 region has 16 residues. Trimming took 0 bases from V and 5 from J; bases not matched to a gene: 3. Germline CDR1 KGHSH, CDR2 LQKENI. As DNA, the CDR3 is TGTGCCAGCTCACCACCGACTAGCGGGAGAAGAGATACGCAGTATTTT. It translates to CASSPPTSGRRDTQYF.